Below, 19 T cell receptor beta chains from the same sample are listed, as sequenced in a study of response to subunit inactivated influenza vaccine. One entry per CDR3 protein results from TCRdb running MiXCR on the RT-PCR reads. The table records 800,000 or so distinct CDR3 sequences, 21% of them present only once. Source: PBMCs from blood, taken roughly 5 days after vaccination. Source of these receptors: a man aged 45-60 years who received an inactivated influenza vaccine.

This clonotype was picked up a small number of times. The chain recombines TRBV5-1 with TRBJ1-3, with 10 bases fitting TRBD1. Trimming cost V 7 bases and J 3 bases; bases outside gene matches: 1. Germline V gene lookup returns CDR1 SGHRS and CDR2 YFSETQ. The CDR3 has 13 amino acids. In DNA form, the CDR3 reads TGCGCCAGCGGGGACAGGGGTGGAAACACCATATATTTT. Its protein is CASGDRGGNTIYF.

This clonotype has a handful of counts. The chain is built from TRBV30 and TRBJ2-7; 9 bases line up with TRBD2. Trimming removed 2 bases from V and 7 bases from J; junction bases left unmatched: 6. Germline CDR1 reads GTSNPN; CDR2 reads SVGIG (reference sequence). The length of the CDR3 is 13 residues. CDR3 sequence: CAWSTGLAGEQYF. As DNA, the CDR3 is TGTGCCTGGAGTACGGGGCTAGCGGGGGAGCAGTACTTC.

This sequence joins TRBV29-1 and TRBJ2-7, with D tentatively TRBD1 or TRBD2 (5 bases each). V dropped 1 base and J dropped 6 bases, with 13 bases sitting between them. Germline V gene lookup returns CDR1 SQVTM and CDR2 ANQGSEA. The CDR3 has 13 amino acids. CDR3 sequence reads: CSVEGRGAAEQYF. The CDR3 nucleotides are TGCAGCGTTGAAGGTCGAGGGGCGGCCGAGCAGTACTTC.

The chain carries TRBV25-1 and TRBJ2-2, with 8 positions matching TRBD2. From germline, CDR1 is MGHDK and CDR2 SYGVNS. This CDR3 has 16 residues. V gave up 3 bases and J gave up 1 base; unmatched junction bases: 4. CDR3 sequence: CASSDSLAGNTGELFF. CDR3 bases: TGTGCCAGCAGTGATTCGCTAGCGGGGAACACCGGGGAGCTGTTTTTT.

This rearrangement joins TRBV30 to TRBJ2-5; D gene uncertain. V lost 5 bases to trimming and J lost 5 bases, with 15 bases between them. In germline, CDR1 is GTSNPN, CDR2 SVGIG (reference sequence). CDR3 length: 13 residues. In DNA form, the CDR3 reads TGTGCCTGGGTCCGGCGCGTGGGGGAGACCCAGTACTTC. Protein sequence: CAWVRRVGETQYF.

This clonotype was found once. This chain uses TRBV4-1 with TRBJ2-1; D is unclear. Germline assignment: CDR1 MGHRA and CDR2 YSYEKL. This CDR3 is 16 amino acids long. Trimming took 3 bases from V and 4 from J, leaving 16 bases between them. The CDR3 DNA follows: TGCGCCAGCAGCCACTCGGCTCAGGCCCAATACAATGAGCAGTTCTTC. This gives the protein CASSHSAQAQYNEQFF.

This chain joins TRBV6-2 or TRBV6-3 and TRBJ2-1; tentative D call: TRBD2 (6 bases). V dropped 5 bases and J dropped 8 bases, with 10 bases sitting between them. The CDR3 sequence is 12 residues long. Germline assignment: CDR1 MNHEY and CDR2 SVGEGT. The chain's CDR3 is CASSTTGDEQFF. CDR3 coding DNA: TGTGCCAGCAGTACGACGGGGGATGAGCAGTTCTTC.

The chain combines TRBV11-2 with TRBJ1-2; TRBD1 might be the D (6 bases). Germline V gene lookup returns CDR1 SGHAT and CDR2 FQNNGV. This CDR3 has 13 residues. With 3 bases removed from V and 8 bases from J, the gap between germline ends came to 13 bases. The CDR3 region has the DNA TGTGCCAGCAGCTTTGGTGGGGGGCGAGGCTACACCTTC. Translating gives CASSFGGGRGYTF.

This chain uses TRBV20-1 with TRBJ2-7, with D tentatively TRBD2 (6 bases). Germline V gives CDR1 DFQATT, CDR2 SNEGSKA (reference sequence). CDR3 length equals 14 residues. Trimming pared 3 bases from V and 0 bases from J, leaving 12 bases between. CDR3 residues: CSARPGTYSYEQYF. The CDR3 DNA sequence: TGCAGTGCTAGGCCCGGGACTTACTCCTACGAGCAGTACTTC.

V is TRBV3-1 and J is TRBJ2-1; 9 positions agree with TRBD2. V lost 3 bases, J lost 4 bases, and 4 bases stayed unmatched. CDR3 length: 15 residues. Germline V gene sequence: CDR1 LGHDT, CDR2 YNNKEL (reference sequence). In DNA form, the CDR3 reads TGTGCCAGCAGCCAGGGTAGCGGGAGTTACAATGAGCAGTTCTTC. Translated, it gives CASSQGSGSYNEQFF.

J is TRBJ2-5 and V is TRBV24-1; the D gene could be TRBD1 or TRBD2 (5 bases each). The V and J ends lost 6 bases and 5 bases respectively, with 9 bases between them. This CDR3 is built from 12 residues. Per germline, CDR1 KGHDR and CDR2 SFDVKD. The CDR3 region is CATSQGEETQYF. CDR3 sequence (DNA): TGTGCCACCAGTCAAGGGGAGGAGACCCAGTACTTC.

This clonotype was seen more than once but under ten times. The V call is TRBV24-1, the J call TRBJ2-3; D is undetermined. V was shortened by 3 bases and J by 2 bases, with 5 bases between the two germline ends. Germline V CDR1 and CDR2: KGHDR, SFDVKD. There are 13 residues in the CDR3. DNA for the CDR3: TGTGCCACCAGTGATAGGAACACAGATACGCAGTATTTT. This gives the protein CATSDRNTDTQYF.

This clonotype was seen many times. The chain couples TRBV20-1 to TRBJ2-7; D not certain. From germline, CDR1 is DFQATT and CDR2 SNEGSKA (reference sequence). Trimming removed 1 base at V and 2 bases at J, with 6 bases between. CDR3 size: 12 residues. The CDR3 bases are TGCAGTGCTAGAGTTCAGCCCTACGAGCAGTACTTC. It translates to CSARVQPYEQYF.

The genes are TRBV7-9 and TRBJ1-5; no definite D call. Germline CDR1 SEHNR, CDR2 FQNEAQ (reference sequence). Trimming stripped 5 bases from V and 3 bases from J, with 8 bases between. This CDR3 region has 13 residues. The CDR3 DNA reads TGTGCCAGCAGCCAACCCCCCAATCAGCCCCAGCATTTT. Its translation: CASSQPPNQPQHF.

This clonotype was recorded a few times. This chain joins TRBV7-9 and TRBJ2-1; 8 bases map to TRBD2. Germline values: CDR1 SEHNR, CDR2 FQNEAQ (reference sequence). The ends lost 4 bases at V and 8 bases at J; junction bases unmatched: 13. The CDR3 totals 16 residues. The CDR3 sequence: CASSSKPGLGLYEQFF. Here the CDR3 DNA reads TGTGCCAGCAGCTCCAAGCCGGGACTAGGGCTCTATGAGCAGTTCTTC.

In its sample, this clonotype was seen a few times. The chain couples TRBV5-1 to TRBJ2-7, with TRBD1 matching 9 bases. Germline assignment: CDR1 SGHRS and CDR2 YFSETQ. The J segment lost 7 bases and the V segment lost 3 bases, leaving 5 bases of the junction unmatched. The CDR3 has 13 residues. This CDR3 is CASSWDRAWEQYF. The CDR3 nucleotides are TGCGCCAGCAGCTGGGACAGGGCCTGGGAGCAGTACTTC. The full variable domain, completed using reference TRBV5-1 and TRBJ2-7, is KAGVTQTPRYLIKTRGQQVTLSCSPISGHRSVSWYQQTPGQGLQFLFEYFSETQRNKGNFPGRFSGRQFSNSRSEMNVSTLELGDSALYLCASSWDRAWEQYFGPGTRLTVT.

This clonotype was recorded at least ten times. The chain carries TRBV20-1 and TRBJ2-3; D unclear. Trimming cost V 5 bases and J 1 base, with 4 bases left between them. Germline lookup yields CDR1 DFQATT and CDR2 SNEGSKA (reference sequence). The CDR3 has 11 residues. The CDR3 sequence is CSAFRTDTQYF. The CDR3 coding sequence is TGCAGTGCTTTCCGCACAGATACGCAGTATTTT.

This clonotype came up many times. The chain recombines TRBV12-3 or TRBV12-4 with TRBJ1-5; TRBD1 matches at 8 bases. The V segment lost 6 bases and the J segment 4 bases; nucleotides outside the gene matches: 5. The CDR3 has 14 amino acids. The CDR3 DNA reads as TGTGCCAGCAGATCAGGGGGCAGGAATCAGCCCCAGCATTTT. It encodes CASRSGGRNQPQHF.

This clonotype has a count of ten or more. V gene TRBV12-3 or TRBV12-4 combines with J gene TRBJ2-5; D assignment may be TRBD1 or TRBD2 (6 bases each). V lost 6 bases and J lost 4, with 12 bases in between. This CDR3 is 13 amino acids long. This CDR3 reads CASSARGVETQYF. The CDR3 DNA reads TGTGCCAGCAGCGCTAGGGGGGTAGAGACCCAGTACTTC.